This T cell receptor (beta chain) is from a study of glioma-infiltrating T cells after dendritic cell vaccination. As for the study in general: Three intradermal dendritic cell vaccine injections were given every two weeks.

Time point noted: after dendritic cell vaccination, including at tumor progression/relapse. All glioblastoma patients lacked an isocitrate dehydrogenase mutation. PBMC were collected before vaccination, two weeks after the third vaccination, and at progression. This clone was counted only a few times. Sequencing used immunoSEQ multiplex PCR; TCRdb keeps in-frame clones, though not all of them. The sample has about 99,000 clones; around 80% are singletons. CDR1 and CDR2 (germline): SGDLS, YYNGEE. Trimming cost V 0 bases and J 0 bases; bases outside gene matches: 15. The CDR3 extends over 20 amino acids.

This material consisted of blood, taken after dendritic cell vaccination. The clonotype was recovered from a human donor with glioblastoma. The V call is TRBV9, the J call TRBJ2-3, with 8 bases aligning to TRBD2. CDR3: CASSVVGSGVGSTSTDTQYF. The CDR3 DNA reads TGTGCCAGCAGCGTAGTTGGTAGCGGGGTAGGATCAACTAGCACAGATACGCAGTATTTT.